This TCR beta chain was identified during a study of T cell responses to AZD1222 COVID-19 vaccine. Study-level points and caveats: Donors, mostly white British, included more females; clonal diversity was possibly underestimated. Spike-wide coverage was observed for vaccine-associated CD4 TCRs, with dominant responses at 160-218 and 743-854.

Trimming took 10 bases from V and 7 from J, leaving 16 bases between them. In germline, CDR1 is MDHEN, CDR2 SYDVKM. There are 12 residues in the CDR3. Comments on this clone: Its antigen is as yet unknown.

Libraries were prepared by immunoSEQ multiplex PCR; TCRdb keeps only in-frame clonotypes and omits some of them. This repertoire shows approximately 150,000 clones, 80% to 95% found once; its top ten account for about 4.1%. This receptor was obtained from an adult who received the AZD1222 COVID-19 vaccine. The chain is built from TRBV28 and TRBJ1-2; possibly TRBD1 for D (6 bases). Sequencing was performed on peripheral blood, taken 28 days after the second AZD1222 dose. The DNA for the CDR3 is TGTGCCACCCGAAGGGGGGGCGGTGGCTACACCTTC. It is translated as CATRRGGGGYTF.